This T cell receptor (beta chain) was captured by sequencing in a study of blood T cell repertoires in COVID-19 (TCRdb year 2020). At the level of the whole study: Collaborator samples came from the United States, Italy and Spain and covered acute and convalescent phases of COVID-19. The prospective study material was composed of cDNA or gDNA derived from T cells, B-cell-depleted T cells, or PBMCs. Subjects who had been exposed to COVID-19, were actively infected with it, or had recovered from it provided the deeply sampled blood TCRbeta repertoires that made up the dataset. The repertoires were released in a freely available public database intended as a resource for research on the immune response to SARS-CoV-2. Samples came from the ongoing ImmuneRACE study (first 160 participants) plus 1,254 subjects from 6 global collaborators. Nearly every sample came with metadata listing a de-identified subject ID, COVID-19 status, age in years and sex. HLA class I and class II types, where available, came from metadata supplied by the sample provider rather than from assay-based typing.

Summary of the overall study and its limitations: The quantity of clinical and demographic metadata differed by source and by participant and was supplied without curation.

In the prospective study, participants were roughly 18 to 95 years old, resided in about 25 geographic areas of the United States, and were enrolled through a virtual design. To assign participants to cohorts, the prospective study relied on clinical history that participants themselves reported in a screening survey and a study questionnaire. ImmuneRACE Cohort 3 recovered participants were defined by two consecutive negative NP/OP PCR tests, healthcare professional clearance, or symptom resolution. In the prospective study, whole blood, serum and a nasopharyngeal or oropharyngeal swab were collected from each participant by mobile phlebotomists. Additional blood draws and questionnaires over an approximately 2-month period could optionally be provided by prospective study participants. Before DNA extraction, blood samples from the prospective study were shipped at room temperature or frozen. In this sample, this clone turned up a few times. The clone's antigen remains unknown. No quality values exist for individual bases; no much larger clone is one base distant.

Via the germline V gene, CDR1 is SGHDT and CDR2 YYEEEE. There are 13 amino acids in the CDR3, from cysteine to phenylalanine inclusive. The retained sequence is limited to the CDR3, 39 bases, with the frame set at the first base. Trimming accounts for 4 bases at V and 6 bases at J, while the number of junction bases matched to no gene is 4. TCRbeta CDR3 regions were amplified from genomic DNA by means of the immunoSEQ Assay, a bias-controlled multiplex PCR. The paper's processing steps were these. The number of nucleated cells in each sample was estimated from the amplification of reference gene primers within the assay. To quantify the absolute abundance of each unique TCRbeta CDR3 rearrangement, sequence reads were collapsed and filtered. For each sample, productive Simpson clonality was calculated as the square root of Simpson's diversity index over productive rearrangements. The immuneACCESS repertoire file appears here via TCRdb, limited to in-frame rearrangements. These files lack a portion of the clones; in checked studies, under half of the deficit traces to unresolved V genes, and the cause of the others is not known. Clonal size and the V and J genes are those of that table, whereas D and trimming came from the DNA. This sample holds 380,000 or so clones; approximately 87% were observed only once. The ten most abundant clones make up approximately 1.2% of the sample.

This TCR derives from a man between 25 and 39 years old who had recovered from COVID-19. The chain couples TRBV5-6 to TRBJ1-2; 9 bases in the junction line up with TRBD1. The sequenced sample was PBMCs or T cells enriched from blood (not recorded which). The CDR3 sequence is CASSVRQGDGYTF. The DNA sequence is given as TGTGCCAGCAGCGTACGACAGGGGGATGGCTACACCTTC.